Reported below is one T cell receptor beta chain. The data were taken from a study of T cell responses to AZD1222 COVID-19 vaccine. CDR1 and CDR2 (germline): SEHNR, FQNEAQ (reference sequence). The V gene end was trimmed by 4 bases and the J gene end by 6 bases; junction bases not matched to a gene: 21. The CDR3 is 18 amino acids. Method: immunoSEQ multiplex PCR; TCRdb's copy keeps in-frame clones and lacks some. The table shows about 120,000 clones, with about 86% occurring only once. The sequencing used peripheral blood, collected 28 days after the second AZD1222 dose. The rearrangement links TRBV7-9 to TRBJ2-7; 7 positions agree with TRBD2. This TCR came from an adult who received the AZD1222 COVID-19 vaccine. CDR3 coding DNA: TGTGCCAGCAGCTCACCGGGCGGATGGGGGGGTGAAATGAGCGAGCAGTACTTC. Translated, it gives CASSSPGGWGGEMSEQYF.